The 10 T cell receptor beta chains reported below all come from one sample, sequenced in a study of blood T cell repertoires in COVID-19. Measured with immunoSEQ multiplex PCR; TCRdb has only the in-frame clones, and not every one. This table has 160,000 or so clones, 75% to 90% appearing once. Sequencing was performed on peripheral blood. These TCRs come from a human donor in a cohort sampled during active COVID-19.

This clone has just a few counts. The chain carries TRBV7-2 and TRBJ2-7; the match to TRBD1 covers 8 bases. CDR1 is SGHTA and CDR2 is FQGNSA in the germline V gene. J gave up 7 bases and V 2 bases, and 7 bases lay outside the gene matches. The CDR3 runs 14 residues. CDR3 coding DNA: TGTGCCAGCAGCTTAAGGCAGGGGGCTCGAGAGCAGTACTTC. Translation: CASSLRQGAREQYF.

This rearrangement joins TRBV2 to TRBJ1-4; no clear D. The CDR3 totals 14 residues. Germline CDR1 is SNHLY and CDR2 is FYNNEI. Between the trimmed V and J ends, which lost 6 bases and 3 bases, there was a span of 11 bases. For the CDR3, the DNA is TGTGCCAGCAGCCCAGGAGGAGCTAATGAAAAACTGTTTTTT. This translates into CASSPGGANEKLFF. Looking up the rest from reference TRBV2 and TRBJ1-4 gives the full variable domain: EPEVTQTPSHQVTQMGQEVILRCVPISNHLYFYWYRQILGQKVEFLVSFYNNEISEKSEIFDDQFSVERPDGSNFTLKIRSTKLEDSAMYFCASSPGGANEKLFFGSGTQLSVL.

This clone was counted only a few times. This chain links TRBV27 with TRBJ2-3; D gene uncertain. This CDR3 contains 15 residues. Germline assignment: CDR1 MNHEY and CDR2 SMNVEV (reference sequence). Trimming took 2 bases from V and 0 from J, leaving 9 bases between them. In DNA form, the CDR3 reads TGTGCCAGCAGTTTAACTCACCCGAGCACAGATACGCAGTATTTT. Encoded protein: CASSLTHPSTDTQYF.

The genes are TRBV7-8 and TRBJ2-5, with 8 bases aligning to TRBD2. Germline V lookup: CDR1 SGHVS, CDR2 FQNEAQ. This CDR3 has 16 residues. Trimming cost V 5 bases and J 1 base; bases outside gene matches: 9. CDR3 in amino acids: CASSVGSGTFQETQYF. CDR3 DNA sequence: TGTGCCAGCAGCGTGGGTAGCGGGACCTTCCAAGAGACCCAGTACTTC.

J is TRBJ1-4 and V is TRBV3-1 (or the pseudogene TRBV3-2), with a tentative D call TRBD1 (5 bases). CDR1 is LGHDT, CDR2 YNNKEL, per germline (reference sequence). The V gene lost 4 bases and the J gene lost 7 bases, with 22 bases spanning the gap. The CDR3 runs to 17 residues. The CDR3 DNA follows: TGTGCCAGCAGCCTCTTCTGGGGGGTGATATGTCGTGAAAAACTGTTTTTT. Its protein product is CASSLFWGVICREKLFF.

This sequence joins TRBV7-9 and TRBJ2-3; 7 bases are a match to TRBD2. The CDR3 loop spans 17 amino acids. Trimming at V came to 4 bases and at J to 5 bases, leaving 15 bases not matched to a gene. Germline-derived CDR1 and CDR2 are SEHNR and FQNEAQ (reference sequence). The CDR3 loop is CASSSPGSSGAGDTQYF. The DNA of the CDR3 is TGTGCCAGCAGCTCCCCCGGCTCTAGCGGAGCTGGAGATACGCAGTATTTT.

The chain is built from TRBV5-1 and TRBJ1-1, with 7 bases aligning to TRBD1. The CDR3 has 14 amino acids. Trimming cost V 2 bases and J 5 bases; bases outside gene matches: 6. Germline values: CDR1 SGHRS, CDR2 YFSETQ. DNA for the CDR3: TGCGCCAGCAGCTTAAGACAGGGTTATACTGAAGCTTTCTTT. Encoded protein: CASSLRQGYTEAFF.

This rearrangement joins TRBV27 to TRBJ1-2, with 9 bases lining up with TRBD1. The CDR3 runs 13 residues. The ends lost 6 bases at V and 8 bases at J; junction bases unmatched: 7. From germline, CDR1 is MNHEY and CDR2 SMNVEV (reference sequence). The CDR3 is CASRLQGASGYTF. The DNA for the CDR3 is TGTGCCAGCAGGCTACAGGGGGCTTCAGGCTACACCTTC.

By share, this clone counts as medium-sized. CDR3 loop: CASSPDREGTEQYF. CDR3 in DNA: TGTGCCAGCAGCCCGGACAGGGAGGGAACCGAGCAGTACTTC. The chain recombines TRBV14 with TRBJ2-7, with D possibly being TRBD1 (8 bases). The germline V gene has CDR1 SGHDN and CDR2 FVKESK. V shed 4 bases and J shed 6 bases, with 16 bases lying between them. The CDR3 extends over 14 amino acids.

V is TRBV18 and J is TRBJ1-1; maybe TRBD1 (5 bases). The CDR3 contains 15 residues. Germline CDR1 is KGHSH and CDR2 is LQKENI. Between the trimmed V and J ends, which lost 5 bases and 0 bases, there was a span of 13 bases. In DNA form, the CDR3 reads TGTGCCAGCTCAGTTGACGGGACTCTGAACACTGAAGCTTTCTTT. It translates to CASSVDGTLNTEAFF.